This T cell receptor beta chain was found in a study of beta chain features in type 1 diabetes. Study information: There were approximately 100,000,000 sorted cells examined across all samples.

Reverse transcription of all isolated RNA meant that expressed TCRB transcripts were sequenced. The method was immunoSEQ multiplex PCR; TCRdb's version includes in-frame clones alone and lacks a portion of them. This table holds 55,000 to 80,000 clones, about 50% found once. About this clone itself: What it recognizes is unknown.

Trimming took 11 bases from V and 0 from J, leaving 14 bases between them. The CDR3 contains 14 residues. Germline loops: CDR1 MNHNS, CDR2 SASEGT. Study-level results: Type 1 diabetes patients had TCRB CDR3s that were shorter (moderately but significantly so) in all four CD4+ subsets. Sequencing of cDNA might inflate the share of cells that strongly express TCR.

Sequencing was performed on central memory CD4+ T cells from blood. The source of this sequence is a man in his thirties or forties with type 1 diabetes. The chain joins TRBV6-1 to TRBJ1-5; D gene uncertain. CDR3 sequence reads: CASWEGYSNQPQHF. DNA for the CDR3: TGTGCCTCGTGGGAGGGATATAGCAATCAGCCCCAGCATTTT.